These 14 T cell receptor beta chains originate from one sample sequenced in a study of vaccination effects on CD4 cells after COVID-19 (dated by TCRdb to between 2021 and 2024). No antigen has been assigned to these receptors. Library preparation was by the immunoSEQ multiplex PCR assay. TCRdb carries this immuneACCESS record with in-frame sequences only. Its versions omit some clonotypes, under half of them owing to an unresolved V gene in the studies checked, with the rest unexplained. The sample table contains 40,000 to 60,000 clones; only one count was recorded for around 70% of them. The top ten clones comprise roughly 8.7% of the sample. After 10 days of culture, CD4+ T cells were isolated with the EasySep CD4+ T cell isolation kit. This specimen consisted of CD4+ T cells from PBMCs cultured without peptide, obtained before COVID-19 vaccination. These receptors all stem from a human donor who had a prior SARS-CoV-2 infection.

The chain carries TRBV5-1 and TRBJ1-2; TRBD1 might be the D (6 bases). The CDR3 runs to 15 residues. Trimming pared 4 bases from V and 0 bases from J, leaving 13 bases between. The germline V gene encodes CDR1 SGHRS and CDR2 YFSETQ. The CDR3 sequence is CASSQRGAANYGYTF. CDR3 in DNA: TGCGCCAGCAGCCAGCGGGGGGCAGCTAACTATGGCTACACCTTC.

CDR3 in amino acids: CASSRITGGGYNEQFF. The CDR3, as DNA: TGCGCCAGCAGCAGAATAACAGGTGGCGGGTACAATGAGCAGTTCTTC. V is TRBV5-1 and J is TRBJ2-1; D possibly uses TRBD1 or TRBD2 (5 bases each). The ends were cut back, 4 bases at V and 4 bases at J, with 18 bases in the middle. Looked up from germline, CDR1 is SGHRS and CDR2 is YFSETQ. This CDR3 is built from 16 residues.

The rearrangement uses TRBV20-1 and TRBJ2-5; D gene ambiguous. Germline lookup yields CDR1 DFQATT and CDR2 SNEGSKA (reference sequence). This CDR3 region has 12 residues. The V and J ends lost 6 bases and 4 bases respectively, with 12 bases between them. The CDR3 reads CSASHYSETQYF. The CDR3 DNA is TGCAGTGCCAGTCACTACTCAGAGACCCAGTACTTC.

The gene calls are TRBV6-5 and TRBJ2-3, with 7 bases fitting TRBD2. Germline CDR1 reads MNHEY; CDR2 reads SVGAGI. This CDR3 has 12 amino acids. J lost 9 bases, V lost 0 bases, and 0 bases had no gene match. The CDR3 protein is CASSYSGGTQYF. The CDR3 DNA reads TGTGCCAGCAGTTACTCGGGAGGGACGCAGTATTTT.

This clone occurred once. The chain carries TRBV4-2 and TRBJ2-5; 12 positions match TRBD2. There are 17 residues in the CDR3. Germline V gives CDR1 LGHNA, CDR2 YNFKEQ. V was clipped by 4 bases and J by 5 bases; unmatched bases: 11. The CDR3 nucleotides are TGTGCCAGCAGCCGCCGACTAGCGGGAGACTCGTTGGAGACCCAGTACTTC. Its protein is CASSRRLAGDSLETQYF.

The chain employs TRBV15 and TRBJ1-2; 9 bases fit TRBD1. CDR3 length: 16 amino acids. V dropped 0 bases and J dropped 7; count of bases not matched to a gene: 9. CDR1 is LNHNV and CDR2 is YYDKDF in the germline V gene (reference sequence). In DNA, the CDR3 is TGTGCCACCAGCAGAGAATTAAGGGACAGGGAAGGTGGCTACACCTTC. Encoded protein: CATSRELRDREGGYTF.

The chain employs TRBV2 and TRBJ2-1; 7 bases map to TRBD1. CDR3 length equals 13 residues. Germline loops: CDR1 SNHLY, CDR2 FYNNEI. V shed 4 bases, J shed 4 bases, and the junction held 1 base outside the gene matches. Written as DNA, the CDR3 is TGTGCCAGCAGTGGGGACAGTTACAATGAGCAGTTCTTC. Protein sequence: CASSGDSYNEQFF.

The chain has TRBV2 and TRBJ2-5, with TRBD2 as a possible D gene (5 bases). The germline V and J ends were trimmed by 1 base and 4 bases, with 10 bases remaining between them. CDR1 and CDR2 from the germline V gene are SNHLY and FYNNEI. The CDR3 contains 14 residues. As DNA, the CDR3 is TGTGCCAGCAGTGAAGAAAGCGGTGGAGAGACCCAGTACTTC. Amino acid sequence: CASSEESGGETQYF.

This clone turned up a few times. CDR3 in amino acids: CASSFAEFSPLHF. The DNA for the CDR3 is TGTGCCAGCAGCTTCGCTGAATTTTCACCCCTCCACTTT. V and J are TRBV7-9 and TRBJ1-6; D unresolved. The germline CDR1 and CDR2 sequences are SEHNR and FQNEAQ (reference sequence). CDR3 length equals 13 residues. Trimming removed 3 bases from V and 9 bases from J, with 9 bases in between.

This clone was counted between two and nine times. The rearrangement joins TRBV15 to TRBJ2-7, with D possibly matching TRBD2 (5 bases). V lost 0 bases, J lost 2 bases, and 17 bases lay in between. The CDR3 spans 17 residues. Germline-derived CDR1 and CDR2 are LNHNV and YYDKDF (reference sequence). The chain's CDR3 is CATSRDFPNIGTYEQYF. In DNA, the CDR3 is TGTGCCACCAGCAGAGATTTTCCCAACATCGGGACCTACGAGCAGTACTTC. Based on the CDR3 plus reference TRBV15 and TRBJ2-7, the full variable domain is DAMVIQNPRYQVTQFGKPVTLSCSQTLNHNVMYWYQQKSSQAPKLLFHYYDKDFNNEADTPDNFQSRRPNTSFCFLDIRSPGLGDTAMYLCATSRDFPNIGTYEQYFGPGTRLTVT.

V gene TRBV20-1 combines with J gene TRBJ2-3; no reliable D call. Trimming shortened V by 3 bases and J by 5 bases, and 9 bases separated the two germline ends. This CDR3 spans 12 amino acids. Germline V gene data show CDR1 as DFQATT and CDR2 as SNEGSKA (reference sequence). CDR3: CSASPVEDTQYF. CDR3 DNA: TGCAGTGCTAGTCCTGTTGAAGATACGCAGTATTTT.

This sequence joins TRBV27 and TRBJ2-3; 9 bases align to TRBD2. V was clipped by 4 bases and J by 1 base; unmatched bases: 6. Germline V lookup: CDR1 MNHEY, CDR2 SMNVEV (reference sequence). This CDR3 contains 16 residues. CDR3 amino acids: CASSSKGLAGTDTQYF. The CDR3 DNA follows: TGTGCCAGCAGTTCAAAGGGACTAGCAGGCACAGATACGCAGTATTTT.

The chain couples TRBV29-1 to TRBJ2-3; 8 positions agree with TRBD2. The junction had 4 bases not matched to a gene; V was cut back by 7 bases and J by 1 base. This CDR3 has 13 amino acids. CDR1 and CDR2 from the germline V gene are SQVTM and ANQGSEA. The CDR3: CSGDSGGTDTQYF. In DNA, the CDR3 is TGCAGCGGGGATAGCGGGGGCACAGATACGCAGTATTTT.

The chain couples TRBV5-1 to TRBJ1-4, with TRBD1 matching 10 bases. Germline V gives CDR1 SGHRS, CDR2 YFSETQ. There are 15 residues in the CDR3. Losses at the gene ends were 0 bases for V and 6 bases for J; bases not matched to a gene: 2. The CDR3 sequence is CASSLEGQGHEKLFF. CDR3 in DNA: TGCGCCAGCAGCTTGGAGGGACAGGGGCATGAAAAACTGTTTTTT.